The sequence of this T cell receptor beta chain was determined in a study of response to subunit inactivated influenza vaccine. The V gene's germline CDR1 is SGHDT and CDR2 YYEEEE. The CDR3 spans 18 residues. Trimming at V came to 4 bases and at J to 8 bases, leaving 20 bases not matched to a gene. TCRdb re-called the RT-PCR reads through MiXCR, storing one row per CDR3 protein. This table has more than 550,000 distinct CDR3 sequences, about 12% appearing once. In its sample, this clonotype was seen a few times. This TCR was recovered from a man aged 45-60 years who received an inactivated influenza vaccine. The chain joins TRBV5-6 to TRBJ2-1; 8 bases match TRBD2. The starting material was PBMCs from blood, obtained on the day of vaccination. The CDR3 reads CASSLLAGLSRGRDEQFF. CDR3 in DNA: TGTGCCAGCAGCCTCTTAGCGGGATTAAGCCGGGGCAGGGATGAGCAGTTCTTC.